A selection of T cell receptor beta chains follows, all from one sample in a study of T-cell reconstitution after alpha-beta-depleted transplantation in children. TCRdb reprocessed the PCR reads with MiXCR, giving one entry per CDR3 protein. The repertoire holds about 460,000 distinct CDR3 sequences, with 10% to 13% as singletons. The sequenced sample was PBMCs, obtained before TCRalphabeta/CD19-depleted stem cell transplant. The receptors stem from a child aged 2 to 10 with inherited bone marrow failure, due to receive a stem cell transplant. The CDR3 runs from the conserved cysteine through the conserved F or W. Fields, in order: clone size, D gene, V gene, J gene, CDR3 DNA, CDR3 protein. D genes are given only for firm matches. Size is omitted from some rows. Given values are once, few, many or a class for expanded clones.

abundance: many
d_gene: NA
v_gene: TRBV6-5
j_gene: TRBJ2-1
CDR3nt: TGTGCCAGCAGGGCTGATGAGTGGAATGAGCAGTTCTTC
CDR3aa: CASRADEWNEQFF

abundance: many
d_gene: TRBD1
v_gene: TRBV4-3
j_gene: TRBJ2-3
CDR3nt: TGCGCCAGCAGCCCCGAGGACAGGGGAAGGGTTACGCAGTATTTT
CDR3aa: CASSPEDRGRVTQYF

abundance: many
d_gene: NA
v_gene: TRBV7-2
j_gene: TRBJ2-2
CDR3nt: TGTGCCAGCAGCTTAATGGCAGGGGCCGGGGAGCTGTTTTTT
CDR3aa: CASSLMAGAGELFF

abundance: NA
d_gene: TRBD1
v_gene: TRBV12-3/TRBV12-4
j_gene: TRBJ2-1
CDR3nt: TGTGCCAGCAGTTTTGGGGACAGAGGAAATGAGCAGTTCTTC
CDR3aa: CASSFGDRGNEQFF

abundance: many
d_gene: TRBD2
v_gene: TRBV12-3/TRBV12-4
j_gene: TRBJ2-1
CDR3nt: TGTGCCAGCACCTCAGGCGGGAGGGCAGGTGAGCAGTTCTTC
CDR3aa: CASTSGGRAGEQFF

abundance: once
d_gene: TRBD2
v_gene: TRBV11-2
j_gene: TRBJ2-7
CDR3nt: TGTGCCAGCAGCCTGGGGGAGGGGCTAGCGGAGACCTACGAGCAGTACTTC
CDR3aa: CASSLGEGLAETYEQYF

abundance: few
d_gene: NA
v_gene: TRBV27
j_gene: TRBJ2-3
CDR3nt: TGTGCCAGCAGTCCCCAGCTCGTAGCGGCTACAGATACGCAGTATTTT
CDR3aa: CASSPQLVAATDTQYF

abundance: NA
d_gene: TRBD2
v_gene: TRBV12-3/TRBV12-4
j_gene: TRBJ2-1
CDR3nt: TGTGCCAGCTGTCTGGGACTAGCGGGAGGCATCAGGTCCTACAATGAGCAGTTCTTC
CDR3aa: CASCLGLAGGIRSYNEQFF

abundance: NA
d_gene: TRBD2
v_gene: TRBV27
j_gene: TRBJ2-3
CDR3nt: TGTGCCAGCATGCTAGCGGGAGGGCCACCAGATACGCAGTATTTT
CDR3aa: CASMLAGGPPDTQYF

abundance: many
d_gene: NA
v_gene: TRBV11-2
j_gene: TRBJ2-1
CDR3nt: TGTGCCAGCAGCCCACAAACTATCGTAGACAATGAGCAGTTCTTC
CDR3aa: CASSPQTIVDNEQFF

abundance: many
d_gene: NA
v_gene: TRBV5-5
j_gene: TRBJ2-7
CDR3nt: TGTGCCAGCAGCTTGGACGGTCGTGGGTACGAGCAGTACTTC
CDR3aa: CASSLDGRGYEQYF

abundance: NA
d_gene: NA
v_gene: TRBV5-6
j_gene: TRBJ1-1
CDR3nt: TGTGCCAGCAGCTTTGGAGAGTGGACGGTGAACACTGAAGCTTTCTTT
CDR3aa: CASSFGEWTVNTEAFF

abundance: many
d_gene: NA
v_gene: TRBV7-9
j_gene: TRBJ2-3
CDR3nt: TGTGCCAGCAGCTCGTTACCAGGGACCACAGATACGCAGTATTTT
CDR3aa: CASSSLPGTTDTQYF

abundance: NA
d_gene: NA
v_gene: TRBV12-3/TRBV12-4
j_gene: TRBJ2-2
CDR3nt: TGTGCCAGCACTTCCCCCGGGGCCGGGGAGCTGTTTTTT
CDR3aa: CASTSPGAGELFF

abundance: many
d_gene: NA
v_gene: TRBV20-1
j_gene: TRBJ2-3
CDR3nt: TGCAGTGTAACGGGCCTGAGCACAGATACGCAGTATTTT
CDR3aa: CSVTGLSTDTQYF

abundance: few
d_gene: NA
v_gene: TRBV7-2
j_gene: TRBJ2-7
CDR3nt: TGTGCCAGCAGCTTAGCGGGAGTCAGCGAGCAGTACTTC
CDR3aa: CASSLAGVSEQYF

abundance: few
d_gene: TRBD2
v_gene: TRBV9
j_gene: TRBJ2-1
CDR3nt: TGTGCCAGCAGCGTAGCTTGGACTAGCGGTTACAATGAGCAGTTCTTC
CDR3aa: CASSVAWTSGYNEQFF

abundance: few
d_gene: TRBD2
v_gene: TRBV20-1
j_gene: TRBJ2-7
CDR3nt: TGCAGTGCTAAGGGGGGACTAGCGGGATCCTACGAGCAGTACTTC
CDR3aa: CSAKGGLAGSYEQYF

abundance: many
d_gene: NA
v_gene: TRBV27
j_gene: TRBJ2-3
CDR3nt: TGTGCCAGCAGTTTTCGGCAGGGCCTTAGCACAGATACGCAGTATTTT
CDR3aa: CASSFRQGLSTDTQYF

abundance: many
d_gene: TRBD2
v_gene: TRBV11-2
j_gene: TRBJ2-3
CDR3nt: TGTGCCAGCAGCAAGATGTGGGTAGCGGGAGAGGATACGCAGTATTTT
CDR3aa: CASSKMWVAGEDTQYF

abundance: many
d_gene: NA
v_gene: TRBV20-1
j_gene: TRBJ2-3
CDR3nt: TGCAGCGCTAGCCCCAGCACAGATACGCAGTATTTT
CDR3aa: CSASPSTDTQYF

abundance: many
d_gene: TRBD1
v_gene: TRBV12-3/TRBV12-4
j_gene: TRBJ1-2
CDR3nt: TGTGCCAGCAGAGGTCGATGGACAGGGAACTATGGCTACACCTTC
CDR3aa: CASRGRWTGNYGYTF

abundance: many
d_gene: TRBD1
v_gene: TRBV5-5
j_gene: TRBJ2-7
CDR3nt: TGTGCCAGCAGCCGTACAGGGGTCTCGGGCGAGCAGTACTTC
CDR3aa: CASSRTGVSGEQYF

abundance: few
d_gene: TRBD1
v_gene: TRBV10-3
j_gene: TRBJ2-1
CDR3nt: TGTGCCATCAGTGAACCGGGACAGGGTCTGTATGAGCAGTTCTTC
CDR3aa: CAISEPGQGLYEQFF

abundance: many
d_gene: NA
v_gene: TRBV15
j_gene: TRBJ2-7
CDR3nt: TGTGCCACCAGCAGAGAAGGTTATGCGTCGACCTCTCAGTACTTC
CDR3aa: CATSREGYASTSQYF

abundance: many
d_gene: NA
v_gene: TRBV20-1
j_gene: TRBJ2-7
CDR3nt: TGCAGTGCTAGGACACCGGCGGGATACGAGCAGTACTTC
CDR3aa: CSARTPAGYEQYF

abundance: many
d_gene: NA
v_gene: TRBV7-9
j_gene: TRBJ2-7
CDR3nt: TGTGCCAGCAGCTTACGACCTAGGGAGCAGTACTTC
CDR3aa: CASSLRPREQYF

abundance: many
d_gene: NA
v_gene: TRBV10-3
j_gene: TRBJ2-3
CDR3nt: TGTGCCATCGGCAAGACAGATACGCAGTATTTT
CDR3aa: CAIGKTDTQYF

abundance: few
d_gene: TRBD1
v_gene: TRBV18
j_gene: TRBJ1-2
CDR3nt: TGTGCCAGCTCACCCGAGGCCGGGACAGCATCCTTC
CDR3aa: CASSPEAGTASF

abundance: few
d_gene: NA
v_gene: TRBV18
j_gene: TRBJ1-5
CDR3nt: TGTGCCAGCTCACTGAGGAGCAATCAGCCCCAGCATTTT
CDR3aa: CASSLRSNQPQHF

abundance: many
d_gene: TRBD2
v_gene: TRBV5-1
j_gene: TRBJ2-3
CDR3nt: TGCGCCAGCAGCTTAGGGACTAGCGGGAAGAGCACAGATACGCAGTATTTT
CDR3aa: CASSLGTSGKSTDTQYF

abundance: many
d_gene: NA
v_gene: TRBV21-1
j_gene: TRBJ2-3
CDR3nt: TGTGCCAGCAGCGCGGGACTAGCGGCAACGACAGATACGCAGTATTTT
CDR3aa: CASSAGLAATTDTQYF

abundance: many
d_gene: TRBD2
v_gene: TRBV18
j_gene: TRBJ2-3
CDR3nt: TGTGCCAGCTCACCAGCGACTAGCGGGAGAGTAGCAGATACGCAGTATTTT
CDR3aa: CASSPATSGRVADTQYF

abundance: NA
d_gene: TRBD1
v_gene: TRBV20-1
j_gene: TRBJ2-1
CDR3nt: TGCAGTGCTAGAGGGACAGGGTTGGAGAGTAGCTCCTACAATGAGCAGTTCTTC
CDR3aa: CSARGTGLESSSYNEQFF

abundance: many
d_gene: TRBD2
v_gene: TRBV5-1
j_gene: TRBJ2-2
CDR3nt: TGCGCCAGCAGCTTGGTGCGGGAGACTTTCACCGGGGAGCTGTTTTTT
CDR3aa: CASSLVRETFTGELFF

abundance: many
d_gene: NA
v_gene: TRBV27
j_gene: TRBJ2-5
CDR3nt: TGTGCCAGCAGGATTTTCGGACATTCTCAAGAGACCCAGTACTTC
CDR3aa: CASRIFGHSQETQYF

abundance: NA
d_gene: TRBD2
v_gene: TRBV19
j_gene: TRBJ2-3
CDR3nt: TGTGCCAGTGCTTTAGCGGGAGGCGGTCTGGATACGCAGTATTTT
CDR3aa: CASALAGGGLDTQYF

abundance: many
d_gene: NA
v_gene: TRBV29-1
j_gene: TRBJ1-2
CDR3nt: TGCAGCGTTGGGGGCAGTTTAGGTGGCTACACCTTC
CDR3aa: CSVGGSLGGYTF

abundance: many
d_gene: TRBD1
v_gene: TRBV28
j_gene: TRBJ1-2
CDR3nt: TGTGCCAGCAGTGGCCCGGGACAGGGGGGAAATGGCTACACCTTC
CDR3aa: CASSGPGQGGNGYTF

abundance: NA
d_gene: NA
v_gene: TRBV7-2
j_gene: TRBJ1-1
CDR3nt: TGTGCCAGCAGCTTTTCGGGTCATGGCACTGAAGCTTTCTTT
CDR3aa: CASSFSGHGTEAFF

abundance: many
d_gene: TRBD1
v_gene: TRBV29-1
j_gene: TRBJ1-1
CDR3nt: TGCAGCGTTGAAGTAGCCCAAGTAGAACAGGGGGAAGTGTTCATGAACACTGAAGCTTTCTTT
CDR3aa: CSVEVAQVEQGEVFMNTEAFF

abundance: many
d_gene: NA
v_gene: TRBV5-1
j_gene: TRBJ2-2
CDR3nt: TGCGCCAGCAATATGGCCCCTACCACCGGGGAGCTGTTTTTT
CDR3aa: CASNMAPTTGELFF

abundance: few
d_gene: NA
v_gene: TRBV12-3/TRBV12-4
j_gene: TRBJ2-5
CDR3nt: TGTGCCAGCAGGGCAGTACAGGGAGCCGAGACCCAGTACTTC
CDR3aa: CASRAVQGAETQYF

abundance: NA
d_gene: NA
v_gene: TRBV2
j_gene: TRBJ2-6
CDR3nt: TGTGCCAGCAGACAGAGCACTGGGGCCAACGTCCTGACTTTC
CDR3aa: CASRQSTGANVLTF

abundance: many
d_gene: NA
v_gene: TRBV28
j_gene: TRBJ2-7
CDR3nt: TGTGCCAGCAATTTAGGGGCTGTGCAGTACTTC
CDR3aa: CASNLGAVQYF

abundance: many
d_gene: TRBD1
v_gene: TRBV7-6
j_gene: TRBJ1-3
CDR3nt: TGTGCCAGCAGCGGGACCCTCGGGACAGGTTTCCCTGGAAACACCATATATTTT
CDR3aa: CASSGTLGTGFPGNTIYF

abundance: few
d_gene: TRBD2
v_gene: TRBV19
j_gene: TRBJ2-1
CDR3nt: TGTGCCAGTAGTCCCTCATTTAGCGGGAGATTGAATGAGCAGTTCTTC
CDR3aa: CASSPSFSGRLNEQFF